This T cell receptor (beta chain) comes out of a study of PD-1 blockade in mismatch repair-deficient tumors. The V gene end was trimmed by 4 bases and the J gene end by 3 bases; junction bases not matched to a gene: 3. The germline gives CDR1 MGHRA, CDR2 YSYEKL. This CDR3 has 14 amino acids. The sample's time point: approximately 9-day in vitro stimulation with candidate neoantigen peptide 6. All patients were mismatch repair deficient, assessed by either PCR or immunohistochemistry. The TCR-sequenced patients were a few responders to pembrolizumab. Each of seven ELISpot-reactive candidate peptides was used for roughly 11-day stimulation. Produced via immunoSEQ multiplex PCR; TCRdb's table is partial and in-frame only. The sample includes about 14,000 clones, approximately 90% seen only once; the top ten take 3.5% to 6%. In regard to this clone: The antigen is unknown.

Sequences were derived from cells cultured in vitro, sampled from a patient treated with pembrolizumab. The clonotype originates from an adult with mismatch repair-deficient cancer. This chain connects TRBV4-1 to TRBJ2-7, with TRBD1 matching over 10 bases. The CDR3 DNA reads TGCGCCAGCAGCCCCGGGACAGGGGACTACGAGCAGTACTTC. The encoded protein is CASSPGTGDYEQYF.